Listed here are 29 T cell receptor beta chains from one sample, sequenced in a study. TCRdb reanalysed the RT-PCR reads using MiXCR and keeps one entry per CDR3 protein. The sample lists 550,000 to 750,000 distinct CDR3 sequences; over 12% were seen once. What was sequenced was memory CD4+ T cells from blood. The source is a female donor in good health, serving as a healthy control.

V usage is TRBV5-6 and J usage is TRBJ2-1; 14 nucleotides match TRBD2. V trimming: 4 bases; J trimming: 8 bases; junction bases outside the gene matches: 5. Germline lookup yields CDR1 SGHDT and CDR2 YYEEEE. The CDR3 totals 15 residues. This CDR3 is CASSGGLAGEDEQFF. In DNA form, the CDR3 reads TGTGCCAGCAGCGGGGGACTAGCGGGAGAGGATGAGCAGTTCTTC.

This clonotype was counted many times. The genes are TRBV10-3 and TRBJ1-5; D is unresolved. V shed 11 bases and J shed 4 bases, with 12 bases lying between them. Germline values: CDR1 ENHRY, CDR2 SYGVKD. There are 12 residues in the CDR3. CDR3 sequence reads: CASETGNQPQHF. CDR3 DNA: TGTGCCTCGGAGACCGGGAATCAGCCCCAGCATTTT.

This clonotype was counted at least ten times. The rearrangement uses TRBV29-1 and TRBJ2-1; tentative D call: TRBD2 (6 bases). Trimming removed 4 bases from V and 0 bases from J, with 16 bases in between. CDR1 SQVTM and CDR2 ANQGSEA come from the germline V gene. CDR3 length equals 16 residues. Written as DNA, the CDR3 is TGCAGCGTTGCAGGGCCACGGGAGTACTCCTACAATGAGCAGTTCTTC. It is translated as CSVAGPREYSYNEQFF.

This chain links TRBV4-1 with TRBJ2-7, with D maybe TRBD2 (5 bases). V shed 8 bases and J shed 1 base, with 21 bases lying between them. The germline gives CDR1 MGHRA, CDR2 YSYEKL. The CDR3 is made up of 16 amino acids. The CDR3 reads CASRNAGGGPSYEQYF. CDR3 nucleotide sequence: TGCGCCAGCCGGAACGCGGGTGGCGGGCCATCCTACGAGCAGTACTTC.

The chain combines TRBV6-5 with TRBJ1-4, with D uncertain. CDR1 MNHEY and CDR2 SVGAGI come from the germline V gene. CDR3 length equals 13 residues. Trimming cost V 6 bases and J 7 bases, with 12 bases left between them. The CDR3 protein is CASRGGSSEKLFF. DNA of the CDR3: TGTGCCAGCAGGGGTGGTAGTAGTGAAAAACTGTTTTTT.

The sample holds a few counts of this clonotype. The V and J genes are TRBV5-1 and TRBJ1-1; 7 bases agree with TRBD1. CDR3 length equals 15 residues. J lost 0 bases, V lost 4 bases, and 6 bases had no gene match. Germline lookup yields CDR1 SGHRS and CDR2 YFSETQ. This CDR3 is CASSTMTGLNTEAFF. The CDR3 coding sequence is TGCGCCAGCAGCACCATGACAGGGTTGAACACTGAAGCTTTCTTT.

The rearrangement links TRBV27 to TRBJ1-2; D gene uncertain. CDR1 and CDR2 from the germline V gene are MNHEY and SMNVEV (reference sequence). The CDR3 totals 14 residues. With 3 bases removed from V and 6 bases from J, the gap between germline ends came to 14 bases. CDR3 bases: TGTGCCAGCAGTTTTCTCACGGGGTTAGATGGCTACACCTTC. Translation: CASSFLTGLDGYTF.

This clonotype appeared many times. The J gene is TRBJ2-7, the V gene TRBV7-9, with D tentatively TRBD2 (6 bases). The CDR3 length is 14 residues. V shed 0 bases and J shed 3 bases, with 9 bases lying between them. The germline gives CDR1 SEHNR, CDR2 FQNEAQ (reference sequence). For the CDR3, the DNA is TGTGCCAGCAGCTTAGCAACTAGCAGCTACGAGCAGTACTTC. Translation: CASSLATSSYEQYF.

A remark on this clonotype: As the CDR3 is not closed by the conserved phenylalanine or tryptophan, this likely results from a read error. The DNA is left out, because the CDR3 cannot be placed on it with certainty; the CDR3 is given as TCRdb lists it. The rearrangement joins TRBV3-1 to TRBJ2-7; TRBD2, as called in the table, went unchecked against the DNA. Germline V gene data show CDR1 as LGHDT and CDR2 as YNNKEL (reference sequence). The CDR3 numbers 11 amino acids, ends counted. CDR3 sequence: CASSQGTRLYL.

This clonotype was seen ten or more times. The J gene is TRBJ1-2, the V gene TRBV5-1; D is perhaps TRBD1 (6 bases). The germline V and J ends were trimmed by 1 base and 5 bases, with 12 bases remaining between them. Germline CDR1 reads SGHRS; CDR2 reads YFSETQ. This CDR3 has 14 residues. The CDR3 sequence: CASSLTRTAYGYTF. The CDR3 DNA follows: TGCGCCAGCAGCTTGACCCGGACAGCATATGGCTACACCTTC.

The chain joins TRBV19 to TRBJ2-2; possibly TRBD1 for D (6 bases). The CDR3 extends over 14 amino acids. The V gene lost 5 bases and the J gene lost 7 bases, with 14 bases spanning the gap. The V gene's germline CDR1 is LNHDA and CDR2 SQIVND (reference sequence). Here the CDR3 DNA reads TGTGCCAGTAGTCTACAGGGTAACGGCGGGGAGCTGTTTTTT. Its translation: CASSLQGNGGELFF.

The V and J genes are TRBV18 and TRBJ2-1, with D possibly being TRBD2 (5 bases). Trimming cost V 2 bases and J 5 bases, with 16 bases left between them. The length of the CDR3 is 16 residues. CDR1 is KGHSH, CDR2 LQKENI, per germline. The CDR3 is CASSPSSTTYHNEQFF. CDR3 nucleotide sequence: TGTGCCAGCTCACCAAGTTCGACTACCTATCACAATGAGCAGTTCTTC.

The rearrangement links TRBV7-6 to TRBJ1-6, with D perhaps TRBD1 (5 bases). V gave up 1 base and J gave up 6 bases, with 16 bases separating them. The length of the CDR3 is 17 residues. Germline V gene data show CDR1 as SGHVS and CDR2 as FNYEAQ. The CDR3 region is CASSLGSGRRVNSPLHF. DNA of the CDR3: TGTGCCAGCAGCTTAGGATCAGGGAGAAGGGTTAATTCACCCCTCCACTTT.

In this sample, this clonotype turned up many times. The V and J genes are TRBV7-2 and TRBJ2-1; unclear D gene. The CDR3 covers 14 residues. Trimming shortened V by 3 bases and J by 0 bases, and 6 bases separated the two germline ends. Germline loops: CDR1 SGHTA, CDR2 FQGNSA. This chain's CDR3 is CASSFGPSYNEQFF. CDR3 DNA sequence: TGTGCCAGCAGCTTCGGACCCTCCTACAATGAGCAGTTCTTC. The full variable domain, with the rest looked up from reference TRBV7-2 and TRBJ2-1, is GAGVSQSPSNKVTEKGKDVELRCDPISGHTALYWYRQSLGQGLEFLIYFQGNSAPDKSGLPSDRFSAERTGGSVSTLTIQRTQQEDSAVYLCASSFGPSYNEQFFGPGTRLTVL.

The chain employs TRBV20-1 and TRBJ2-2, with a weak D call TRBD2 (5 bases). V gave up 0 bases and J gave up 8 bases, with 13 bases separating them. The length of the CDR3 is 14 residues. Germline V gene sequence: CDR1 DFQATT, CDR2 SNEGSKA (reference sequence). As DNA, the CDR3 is TGCAGTGCTAGAGATTCACGGGGTCGAGGGGAGCTGTTTTTT. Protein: CSARDSRGRGELFF.

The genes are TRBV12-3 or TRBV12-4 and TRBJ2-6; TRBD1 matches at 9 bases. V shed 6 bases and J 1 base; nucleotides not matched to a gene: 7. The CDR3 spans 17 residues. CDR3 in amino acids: CASSGTGIRSGANVLTF. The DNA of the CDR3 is TGTGCCAGCAGCGGGACAGGGATAAGGTCTGGGGCCAACGTCCTGACTTTC.

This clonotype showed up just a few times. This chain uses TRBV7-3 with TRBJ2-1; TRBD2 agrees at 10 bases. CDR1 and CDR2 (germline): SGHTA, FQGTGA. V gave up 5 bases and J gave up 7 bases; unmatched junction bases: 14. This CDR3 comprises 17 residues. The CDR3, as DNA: TGTGCCAGCAGCCCGCACCCCGGGACTAGCGTTAGGAATGAGCAGTTCTTC. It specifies CASSPHPGTSVRNEQFF.

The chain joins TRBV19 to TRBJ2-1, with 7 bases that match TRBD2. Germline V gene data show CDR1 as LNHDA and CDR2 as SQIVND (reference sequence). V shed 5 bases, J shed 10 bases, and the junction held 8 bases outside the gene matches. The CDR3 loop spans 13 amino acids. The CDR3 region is CASSLGLEQEQFF. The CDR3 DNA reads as TGTGCCAGTAGTCTTGGACTAGAGCAGGAGCAGTTCTTC.

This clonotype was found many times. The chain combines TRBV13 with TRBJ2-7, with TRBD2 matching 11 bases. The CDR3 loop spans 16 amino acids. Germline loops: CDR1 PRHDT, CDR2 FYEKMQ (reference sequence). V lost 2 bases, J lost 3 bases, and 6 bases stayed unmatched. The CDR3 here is CASSLISGRDLYEQYF. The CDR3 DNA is TGTGCCAGCAGCTTAATTAGCGGGAGGGACCTCTACGAGCAGTACTTC.

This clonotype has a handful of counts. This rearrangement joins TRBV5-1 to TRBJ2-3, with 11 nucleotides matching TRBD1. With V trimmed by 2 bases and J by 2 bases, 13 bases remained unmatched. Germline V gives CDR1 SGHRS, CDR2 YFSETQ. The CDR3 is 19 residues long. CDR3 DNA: TGCGCCAGCAGCTTTGGGACAGGGGGAAGCCTTACTCCCACAGATACGCAGTATTTT. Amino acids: CASSFGTGGSLTPTDTQYF.

The CDR3 nucleotides are TGCAGTGCTAGAGATACTAGCGGGGGTAGCTCTGGGGCCAACGTCCTGACTTTC. Translated: CSARDTSGGSSGANVLTF. The rearrangement joins TRBV20-1 to TRBJ2-6; 11 positions agree with TRBD2. CDR3 length: 18 residues. Germline assignment: CDR1 DFQATT and CDR2 SNEGSKA (reference sequence). The V segment lost 0 bases and the J segment 0 bases; nucleotides outside the gene matches: 4.

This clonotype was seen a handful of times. The CDR3 nucleotides are TGTGCCAGCTCACCACTGGCGGGAGGGCCTCGGGAGCAGTACTTC. Protein: CASSPLAGGPREQYF. The J gene is TRBJ2-7, the V gene TRBV18; 9 nucleotides match TRBD2. V was pared by 1 base and J by 7 bases, with 8 bases of the junction left unmatched. CDR3 length: 15 residues. Germline CDR1 and CDR2: KGHSH and LQKENI.

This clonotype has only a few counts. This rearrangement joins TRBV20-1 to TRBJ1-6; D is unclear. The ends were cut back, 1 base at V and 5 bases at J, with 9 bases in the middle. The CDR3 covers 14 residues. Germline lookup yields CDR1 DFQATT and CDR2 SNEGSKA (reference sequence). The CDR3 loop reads CSARGASNNSPLHF. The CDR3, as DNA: TGCAGTGCTAGAGGGGCCAGTAATAATTCACCCCTCCACTTT.

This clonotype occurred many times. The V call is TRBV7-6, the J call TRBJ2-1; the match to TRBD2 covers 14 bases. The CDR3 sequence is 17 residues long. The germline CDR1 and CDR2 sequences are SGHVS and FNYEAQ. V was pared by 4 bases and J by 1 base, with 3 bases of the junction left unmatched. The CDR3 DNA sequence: TGTGCCAGCAGCTCCGGGACTAGCGGGAGTTCCTACAATGAGCAGTTCTTC. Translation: CASSSGTSGSSYNEQFF.

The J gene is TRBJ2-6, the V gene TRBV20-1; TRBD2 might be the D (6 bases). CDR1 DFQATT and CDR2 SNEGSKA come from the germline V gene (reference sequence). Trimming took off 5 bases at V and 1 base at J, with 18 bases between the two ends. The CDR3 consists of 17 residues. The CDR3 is CSAYRRDGRSGANVLTF. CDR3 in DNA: TGCAGTGCTTATAGGCGGGACGGCAGATCTGGGGCCAACGTCCTGACTTTC.

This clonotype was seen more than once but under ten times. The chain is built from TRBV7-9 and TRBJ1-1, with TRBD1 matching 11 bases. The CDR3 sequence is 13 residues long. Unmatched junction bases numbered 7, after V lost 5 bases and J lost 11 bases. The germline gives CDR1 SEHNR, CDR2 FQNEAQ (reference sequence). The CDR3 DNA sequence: TGTGCCAGCAGCCCGGGACAGGGGGTCGGGGCTTTCTTT. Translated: CASSPGQGVGAFF.

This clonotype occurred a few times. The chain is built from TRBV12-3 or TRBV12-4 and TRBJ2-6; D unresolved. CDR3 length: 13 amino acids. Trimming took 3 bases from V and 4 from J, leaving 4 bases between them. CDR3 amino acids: CASSFGGANVLTF. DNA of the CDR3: TGTGCCAGCAGTTTCGGCGGGGCCAACGTCCTGACTTTC.

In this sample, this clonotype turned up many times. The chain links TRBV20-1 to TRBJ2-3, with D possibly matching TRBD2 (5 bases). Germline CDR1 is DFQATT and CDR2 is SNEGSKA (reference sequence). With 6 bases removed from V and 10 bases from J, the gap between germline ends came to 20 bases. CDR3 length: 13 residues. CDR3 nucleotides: TGCAGTGCCCCCGCCATCGGGGAAATAGCGCAGTATTTT. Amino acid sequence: CSAPAIGEIAQYF.

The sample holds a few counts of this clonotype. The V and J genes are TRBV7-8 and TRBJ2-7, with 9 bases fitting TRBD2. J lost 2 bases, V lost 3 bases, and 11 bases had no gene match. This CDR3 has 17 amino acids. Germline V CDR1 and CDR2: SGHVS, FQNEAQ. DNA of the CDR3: TGTGCCAGCAGCTTCTTGTCTCCGCGGGAGGGGCCCTACGAGCAGTACTTC. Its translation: CASSFLSPREGPYEQYF.